The entry below gives a single TCR beta chain sequence along with its context. Read sequence stops 3 residues before the CDR3 end, and the germline J gene provides the missing end. Cervical HPV DNA detected by MY09/MY11 PCR, typed by dot-blot. Produced via immunoSEQ multiplex PCR; TCRdb's table is partial and in-frame only. Its clone listing holds under 50,000 clones. The germline V gene has CDR1 SGHAT and CDR2 FQNNGV. With 5 bases removed from V and 4 bases from J, the gap between germline ends came to 14 bases. The CDR3 runs to 15 residues. These data belong to a study of T cells in women clearing cervical HPV infection.

The V call is TRBV11-2, the J call TRBJ2-2, with D maybe TRBD1 (5 bases). Sequencing was done on a sample of blood buffy coat. The receptor was isolated from a woman aged 18 to 75 with a cervical HPV16 infection that either progressed to CIN3+ or cleared (not recorded which). The CDR3 loop is CASSPSQGFTGELFF. The sequenced CDR3 bases are TGTGCCAGCAGCCCCAGTCAGGGATTCACCGGGGAG.